Below are 4 T cell receptor beta chains sequenced from a single sample in a study of blood T cell repertoires in COVID-19. Repertoires were generated with immunoSEQ multiplex PCR, while TCRdb's copy carries only in-frame clones and drops some. The table shows 180,000 or so clones, with roughly 83% occurring only once. Material: PBMCs or T cells enriched from blood (not recorded which). These TCRs come from an older woman who had recovered from COVID-19.

The chain links TRBV9 to TRBJ1-2; TRBD1 agrees at 10 bases. The CDR3 runs 13 residues. From germline, CDR1 is SGDLS and CDR2 YYNGEE. V dropped 4 bases and J dropped 7; count of bases not matched to a gene: 4. The CDR3 loop reads CASSPGTGVGYTF. The CDR3 DNA reads TGTGCCAGCAGCCCCGGGACAGGGGTTGGCTACACCTTC.

The V call is TRBV4-1, the J call TRBJ2-3; 12 positions agree with TRBD2. The CDR3 has 17 residues. Trimming took 3 bases from V and 2 from J; bases not matched to a gene: 6. The germline gives CDR1 MGHRA, CDR2 YSYEKL. The CDR3 DNA reads as TGCGCCAGCAGCCAGGTACTAGCGGGGGGATCCACAGATACGCAGTATTTT. This translates into CASSQVLAGGSTDTQYF.

V usage is TRBV5-1 and J usage is TRBJ1-1; weak D call: TRBD1 (6 bases). The CDR3 totals 15 residues. Germline V CDR1 and CDR2: SGHRS, YFSETQ. The V and J ends lost 2 bases and 3 bases respectively, with 14 bases between them. This chain's CDR3 is CASSFRGADYTEAFF. CDR3 DNA sequence: TGCGCCAGCAGCTTTCGGGGGGCGGATTACACTGAAGCTTTCTTT.

The V call is TRBV18, the J call TRBJ1-1; TRBD1 aligns across 8 bases. V trimming: 4 bases; J trimming: 4 bases; junction bases outside the gene matches: 8. Germline V gene sequence: CDR1 KGHSH, CDR2 LQKENI. The CDR3 has 15 amino acids. The CDR3 protein is CASSLSRTGTTEAFF. Here the CDR3 DNA reads TGTGCCAGCTCACTCAGCCGGACAGGGACCACTGAAGCTTTCTTT.